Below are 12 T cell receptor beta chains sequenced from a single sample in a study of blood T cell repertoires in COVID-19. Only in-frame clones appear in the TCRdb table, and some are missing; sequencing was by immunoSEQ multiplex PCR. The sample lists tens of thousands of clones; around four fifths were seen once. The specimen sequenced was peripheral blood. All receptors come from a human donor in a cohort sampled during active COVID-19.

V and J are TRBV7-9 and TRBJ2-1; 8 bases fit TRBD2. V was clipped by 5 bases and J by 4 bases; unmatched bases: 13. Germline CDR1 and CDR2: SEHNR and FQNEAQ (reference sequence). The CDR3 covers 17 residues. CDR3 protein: CASSPSPGAGGYNEQFF. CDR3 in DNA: TGTGCCAGCAGCCCCTCCCCCGGGGCGGGGGGTTACAATGAGCAGTTCTTC.

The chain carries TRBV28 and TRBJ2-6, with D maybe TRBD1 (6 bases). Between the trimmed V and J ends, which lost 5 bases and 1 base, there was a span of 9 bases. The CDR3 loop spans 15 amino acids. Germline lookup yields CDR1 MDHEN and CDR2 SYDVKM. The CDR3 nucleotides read TGTGCCAGCAGTAAGACAGGATCTGGGGCCAACGTCCTGACTTTC. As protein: CASSKTGSGANVLTF.

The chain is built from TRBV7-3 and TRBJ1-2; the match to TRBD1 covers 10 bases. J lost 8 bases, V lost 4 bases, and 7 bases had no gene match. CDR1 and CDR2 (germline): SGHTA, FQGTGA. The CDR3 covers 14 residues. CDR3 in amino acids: CASSWGTGERGYTF. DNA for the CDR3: TGTGCCAGCAGCTGGGGGACAGGGGAAAGGGGCTACACCTTC.

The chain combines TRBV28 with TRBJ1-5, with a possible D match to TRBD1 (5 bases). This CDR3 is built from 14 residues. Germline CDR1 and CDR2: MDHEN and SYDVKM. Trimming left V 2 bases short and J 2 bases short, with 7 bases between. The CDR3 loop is CASSLRRGNQPQHF. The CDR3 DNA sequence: TGTGCCAGCAGTTTACGCAGGGGCAATCAGCCCCAGCATTTT.

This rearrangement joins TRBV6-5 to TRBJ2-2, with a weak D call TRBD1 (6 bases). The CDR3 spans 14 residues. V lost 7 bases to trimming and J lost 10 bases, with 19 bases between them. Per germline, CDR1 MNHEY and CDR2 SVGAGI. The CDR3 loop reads CASNAIWGPPELFF. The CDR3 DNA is TGTGCCAGCAATGCCATTTGGGGGCCCCCGGAGCTGTTTTTT.

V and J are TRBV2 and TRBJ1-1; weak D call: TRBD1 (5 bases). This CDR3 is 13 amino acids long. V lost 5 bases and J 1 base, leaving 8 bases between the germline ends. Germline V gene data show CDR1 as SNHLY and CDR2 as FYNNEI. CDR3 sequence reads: CASSSDRNTEAFF. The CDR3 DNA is TGTGCCAGCAGTTCTGACAGGAACACTGAAGCTTTCTTT.

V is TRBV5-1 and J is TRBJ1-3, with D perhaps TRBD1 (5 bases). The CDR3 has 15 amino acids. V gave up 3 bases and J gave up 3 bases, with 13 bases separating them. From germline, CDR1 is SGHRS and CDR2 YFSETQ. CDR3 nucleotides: TGCGCCAGCAGCTGGGGGACTGAGCATGGAAACACCATATATTTT. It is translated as CASSWGTEHGNTIYF.

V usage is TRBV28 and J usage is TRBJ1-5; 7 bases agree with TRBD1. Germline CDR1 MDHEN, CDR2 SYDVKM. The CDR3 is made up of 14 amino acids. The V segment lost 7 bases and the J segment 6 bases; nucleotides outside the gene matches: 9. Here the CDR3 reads CASKMTGRLQPQHF. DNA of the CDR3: TGTGCCAGCAAGATGACAGGGCGCCTTCAGCCCCAGCATTTT.

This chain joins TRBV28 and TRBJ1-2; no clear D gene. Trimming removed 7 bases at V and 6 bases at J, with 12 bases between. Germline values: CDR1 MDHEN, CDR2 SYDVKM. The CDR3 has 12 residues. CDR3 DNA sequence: TGTGCCAGCACCGCGACTATTCATGGCTACACCTTC. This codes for CASTATIHGYTF.

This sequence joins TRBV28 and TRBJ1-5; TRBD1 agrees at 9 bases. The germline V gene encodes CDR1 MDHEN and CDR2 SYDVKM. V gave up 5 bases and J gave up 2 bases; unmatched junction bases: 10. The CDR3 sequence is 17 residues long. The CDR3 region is CASSHFTGGGGNQPQHF. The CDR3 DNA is TGTGCCAGCAGTCACTTTACAGGGGGCGGGGGCAATCAGCCCCAGCATTTT.

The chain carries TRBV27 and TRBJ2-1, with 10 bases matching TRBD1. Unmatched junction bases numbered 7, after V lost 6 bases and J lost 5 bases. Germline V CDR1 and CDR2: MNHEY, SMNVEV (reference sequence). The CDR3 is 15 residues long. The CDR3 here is CASSPTGGEDNEQFF. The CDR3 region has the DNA TGTGCCAGCAGCCCGACAGGGGGCGAAGACAATGAGCAGTTCTTC.

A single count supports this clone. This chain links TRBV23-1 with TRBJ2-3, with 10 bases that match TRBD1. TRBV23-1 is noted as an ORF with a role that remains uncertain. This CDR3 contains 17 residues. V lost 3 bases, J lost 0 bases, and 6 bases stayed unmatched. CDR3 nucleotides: TGCGCCAGCAGTCACCGGGACAGGGGAACTAGCACAGATACGCAGTATTTT. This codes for CASSHRDRGTSTDTQYF.